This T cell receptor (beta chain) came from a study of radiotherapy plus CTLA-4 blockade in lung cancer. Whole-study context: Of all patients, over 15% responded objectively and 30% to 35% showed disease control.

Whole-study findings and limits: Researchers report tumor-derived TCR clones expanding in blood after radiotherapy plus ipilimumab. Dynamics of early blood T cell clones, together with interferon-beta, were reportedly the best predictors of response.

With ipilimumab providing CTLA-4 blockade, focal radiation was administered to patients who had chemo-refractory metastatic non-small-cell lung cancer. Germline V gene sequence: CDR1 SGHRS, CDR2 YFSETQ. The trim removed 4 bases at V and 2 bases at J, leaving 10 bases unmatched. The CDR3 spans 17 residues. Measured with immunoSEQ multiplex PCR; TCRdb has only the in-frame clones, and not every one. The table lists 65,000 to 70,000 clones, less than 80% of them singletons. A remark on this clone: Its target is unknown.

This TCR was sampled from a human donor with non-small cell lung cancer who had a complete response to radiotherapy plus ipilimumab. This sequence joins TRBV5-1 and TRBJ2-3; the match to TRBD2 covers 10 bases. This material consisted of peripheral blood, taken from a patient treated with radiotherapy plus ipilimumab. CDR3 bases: TGCGCCAGCAGCACTTGGACTCTAGCGGGGGTCACAGATACGCAGTATTTT. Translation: CASSTWTLAGVTDTQYF.